The 17 T cell receptor beta chains below were found in one sample sequenced in a study of regulatory T cells in long-lasting Graves disease. Time point noted: newly diagnosed GD, antithyroid drugs for less than 3 months. The TCR library was made from RNA extracted from PBMCs. iRepertoire HTBI primers and Arm-PCR of CDR3 regions built TCR beta libraries. TCRdb passed the multiplex PCR reads through MiXCR, listing each CDR3 protein once. The data show over 200,000 distinct CDR3 sequences, 15% to 20% seen once. These data were likewise used in another study, on T cells in Graves' hyperthyroidism and ophthalmopathy.

The sample consisted of peripheral blood mononuclear cells (PBMCs), taken at new diagnosis, from a patient treated with antithyroid drugs. The receptors come from a woman in her twenties or thirties with Graves disease.

Regarding this clonotype: A much larger clone lies one base from this, so it may be a read error. This sequence joins TRBV6-1 and TRBJ2-5; 10 bases fit TRBD1. The closer fit of TRBJ2-1 to the DNA end suggests the J call may be wrong. The CDR3 extends over 14 amino acids. The germline V gene encodes CDR1 MNHNS and CDR2 SASEGT. DNA of the CDR3: TGTGCCAGCAGTCCGGGACAGGGGCACGATGAGCAGTTCTTC. As protein: CASSPGQGHDEQFF.

In the case of this clonotype: Since a much larger clone is just one base distant, this may be a read error. The chain uses TRBV28 and TRBJ1-3, with D possibly matching TRBD1 (5 bases). CDR3 size: 16 residues. The germline CDR1 and CDR2 sequences are MDHEN and SYDVKM. CDR3 in amino acids: CASKRGTFSGGNTIHF. DNA of the CDR3: TGTGCCAGCAAGCGCGGGACTTTTAGCGGTGGAAACACCATACATTTT.

This clonotype was recorded many times. This sequence joins TRBV2 and TRBJ1-5; D not resolved. CDR1 SNHLY and CDR2 FYNNEI come from the germline V gene. The CDR3 is made up of 14 amino acids. V gave up 4 bases and J gave up 3 bases, with 10 bases separating them. CDR3 loop: CASSANPNNQPQHF. The CDR3 coding sequence is TGTGCCAGCAGTGCAAACCCGAACAATCAGCCCCAGCATTTT.

In its sample, this clonotype was seen many times. The V call is TRBV27, the J call TRBJ1-2; D possibly corresponds to TRBD1 (5 bases). This CDR3 is 13 amino acids long. Germline lookup yields CDR1 MNHEY and CDR2 SMNVEV (reference sequence). Trimming left V 4 bases short and J 4 bases short, with 10 bases between. CDR3 DNA sequence: TGTGCCAGCAGTTCGACAGTCTCCTATGGCTACACCTTC. Its translation is CASSSTVSYGYTF.

About this clonotype itself: This may be a read error, as it is one base from a much larger clone. This chain connects TRBV11-2 to TRBJ2-7; 7 bases are a match to TRBD2. The CDR3 contains 16 residues. V was pared by 4 bases and J by 6 bases, with 15 bases of the junction left unmatched. Per the germline V gene, CDR1 is SGHAT and CDR2 is FQNNGV. The CDR3 DNA is TGTGCCAGCAGCTCCGACCCGACTAGCTTGTGGAGCGAGCAGTACTTC. Translated: CASSSDPTSLWSEQYF. Full variable domain (missing parts from reference TRBV11-2 and TRBJ2-7): EAGVAQSPRYKIIEKRQSVAFWCNPISGHATLYWYQQILGQGPKLLIQFQNNGVVDDSQLPKDRFSAERLKGVDSTLKIQPAKLEDSAVYLCASSSDPTSLWSEQYFGPGTRLTVT.

This clonotype was recorded many times. This chain joins TRBV12-3 or TRBV12-4 and TRBJ2-2, with a tentative D call TRBD1 (6 bases). The V end lost 6 bases, the J end lost 5 bases, and 7 bases lay between the germline ends. The CDR3 has 12 residues. The CDR3 is CASSRGTGELFF. CDR3 DNA sequence: TGTGCCAGCAGCAGGGGTACCGGGGAGCTGTTTTTT.

CDR3 loop: CASSVQGMYNSPLHF. In nucleotides, the CDR3 is TGTGCCAGCAGTGTACAGGGAATGTATAATTCACCCCTCCACTTT. The V gene is TRBV6-1, the J gene TRBJ1-6, with a weak D call TRBD1 (6 bases). Germline V CDR1 and CDR2: MNHNS, SASEGT. The CDR3 sequence is 15 residues long. V was cut by 4 bases and J by 4 bases, with 11 bases left in between.

The chain carries TRBV3-1 and TRBJ2-7, with 7 bases matching TRBD2. With 1 base clipped from V and 4 bases from J, the junction kept 7 bases outside the gene matches. CDR3 size: 15 residues. Germline CDR1 and CDR2: LGHDT and YNNKEL (reference sequence). This CDR3 is CASSQGGLGIYEQYF. The CDR3 nucleotides are TGTGCCAGCAGCCAAGGCGGACTAGGAATATACGAGCAGTACTTC.

V gene TRBV19 combines with J gene TRBJ2-7; D is ambiguous. Germline V CDR1 and CDR2: LNHDA, SQIVND (reference sequence). The CDR3 runs 12 residues. V was trimmed by 7 bases and J by 3 bases, leaving 10 bases between them. The CDR3 DNA reads TGTGCCAGTACCGACAAGAACTACGAGCAGTACTTC. It codes for CASTDKNYEQYF.

With regard to this clonotype: This may be a read error, as it is one base from a much larger clone. This chain joins TRBV5-6 and TRBJ1-4; D not certain. From germline, CDR1 is SGHDT and CDR2 YYEEEE. V lost 2 bases and J lost 3, with 8 bases in between. The CDR3 covers 14 residues. This chain's CDR3 is CASSFGPANEKLFF. In DNA form, the CDR3 reads TGTGCCAGCAGCTTTGGGCCAGCTAATGAAAAACTGTTTTTT.

V usage is TRBV7-2 and J usage is TRBJ2-1, with 10 nucleotides matching TRBD2. This CDR3 is built from 16 residues. J lost 6 bases, V lost 2 bases, and 7 bases had no gene match. Looked up from germline, CDR1 is SGHTA and CDR2 is FQGNSA. CDR3 protein: CASSLRGSGGINEQFF. CDR3 coding DNA: TGTGCCAGCAGCTTAAGGGGTAGCGGGGGGATCAATGAGCAGTTCTTC. Variable domain in full (rest from reference TRBV7-2 and TRBJ2-1): GAGVSQSPSNKVTEKGKDVELRCDPISGHTALYWYRQSLGQGLEFLIYFQGNSAPDKSGLPSDRFSAERTGGSVSTLTIQRTQQEDSAVYLCASSLRGSGGINEQFFGPGTRLTVL.

Only a few counts were recorded for this clonotype. V gene TRBV11-2 combines with J gene TRBJ2-3, with D perhaps matching TRBD1 or TRBD2 (5 bases each). V was shortened by 5 bases and J by 4 bases, with 19 bases between the two germline ends. The germline V gene encodes CDR1 SGHAT and CDR2 FQNNGV. The CDR3 is 16 residues long. The CDR3, as DNA: TGTGCCAGCAGCACTTTGGTGGGGGATCGCCCAGATACGCAGTATTTT. This sequence encodes CASSTLVGDRPDTQYF.

This clonotype was seen at least ten times. This likely comes from a read error, as the CDR3 has no conserved phenylalanine or tryptophan at its end. It is unclear where the CDR3 begins or ends on the DNA, so no DNA is shown, and the CDR3 is as TCRdb lists it. The chain links TRBV5-6 to TRBJ1-2. Germline V gives CDR1 SGHDT, CDR2 YYEEEE. Inclusive of both ends, the CDR3 amounts to 12 amino acids. CDR3 sequence: CASSFGERRSSL.

This clonotype was observed many times. The rearrangement links TRBV12-3 or TRBV12-4 to TRBJ1-1; D ambiguous. The CDR3 has 11 residues. V lost 7 bases and J 3 bases, leaving 6 bases between the germline ends. The CDR3 spells CASTTHTEAFF. The DNA for the CDR3 is TGTGCCAGCACCACCCACACTGAAGCTTTCTTT.

This clonotype appeared many times. The rearrangement joins TRBV6-5 to TRBJ1-1; D unclear. The V gene's germline CDR1 is MNHEY and CDR2 SVGAGI. The CDR3 sequence is 15 residues long. Trimming pared 0 bases from V and 4 bases from J, leaving 12 bases between. The CDR3 spells CASSYSGVGFTEAFF. The CDR3 nucleotides are TGTGCCAGCAGTTACTCTGGGGTGGGGTTCACTGAAGCTTTCTTT.

This clonotype was detected many times. This chain uses TRBV20-1 with TRBJ2-5; no firm D call. From germline, CDR1 is DFQATT and CDR2 SNEGSKA (reference sequence). The ends were cut back, 0 bases at V and 1 base at J, with 18 bases in the middle. The CDR3 covers 17 residues. CDR3 nucleotides: TGCAGTGCTAGAGATGATGTCCTTAGGAGTTCCCAAGAGACCCAGTACTTC. It specifies CSARDDVLRSSQETQYF.

A note on this clonotype: A much larger clone is a single base away; this may be a read error. The chain couples TRBV6-1 to TRBJ1-2; the D is unclear. The V and J ends lost 8 bases and 4 bases respectively, with 14 bases between them. CDR3 length: 13 amino acids. CDR1 is MNHNS and CDR2 is SASEGT in the germline V gene. The CDR3 protein is CASGDNEFYGYTF. The CDR3 DNA sequence: TGTGCCAGCGGAGACAACGAATTCTATGGCTACACCTTC.